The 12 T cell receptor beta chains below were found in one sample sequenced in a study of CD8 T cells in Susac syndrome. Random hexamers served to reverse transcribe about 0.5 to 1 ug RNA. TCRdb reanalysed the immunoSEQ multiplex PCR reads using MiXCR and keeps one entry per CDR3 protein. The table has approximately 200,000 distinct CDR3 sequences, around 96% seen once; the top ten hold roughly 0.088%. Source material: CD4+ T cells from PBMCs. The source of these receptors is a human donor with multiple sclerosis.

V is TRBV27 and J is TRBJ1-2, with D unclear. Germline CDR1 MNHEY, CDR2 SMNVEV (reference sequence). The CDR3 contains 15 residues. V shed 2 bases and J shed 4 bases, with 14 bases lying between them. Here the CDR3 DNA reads TGTGCCAGCAGTTTAACCGGCTTGTTACTCTATGGCTACACCTTC. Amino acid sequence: CASSLTGLLLYGYTF.

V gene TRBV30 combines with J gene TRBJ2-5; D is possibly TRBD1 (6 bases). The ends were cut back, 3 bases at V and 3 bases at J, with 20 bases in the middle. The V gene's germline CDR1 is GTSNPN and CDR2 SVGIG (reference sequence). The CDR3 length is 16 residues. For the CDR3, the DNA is TGTGCCTGGAGAGTCGGCCCCGGACAGAAAAAAGAGACCCAGTACTTC. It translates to CAWRVGPGQKKETQYF.

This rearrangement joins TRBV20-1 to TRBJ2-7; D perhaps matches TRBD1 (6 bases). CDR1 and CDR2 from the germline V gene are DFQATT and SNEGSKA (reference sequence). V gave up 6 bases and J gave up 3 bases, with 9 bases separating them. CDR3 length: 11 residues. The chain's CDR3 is CSAQQGYEQYF. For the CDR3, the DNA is TGCAGTGCCCAACAGGGCTACGAGCAGTACTTC.

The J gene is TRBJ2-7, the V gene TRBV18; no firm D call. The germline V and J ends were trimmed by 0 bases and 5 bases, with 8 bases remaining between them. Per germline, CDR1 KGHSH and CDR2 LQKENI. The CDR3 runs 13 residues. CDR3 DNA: TGTGCCAGCTCACCACCGGGTCGGGACGAGCAGTACTTC. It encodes CASSPPGRDEQYF.

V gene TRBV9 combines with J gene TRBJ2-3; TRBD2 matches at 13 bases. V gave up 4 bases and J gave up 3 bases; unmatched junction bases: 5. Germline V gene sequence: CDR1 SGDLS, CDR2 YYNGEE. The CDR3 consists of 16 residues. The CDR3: CASSLGTSGVTDTQYF. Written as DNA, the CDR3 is TGTGCCAGCAGCCTAGGGACTAGCGGGGTAACAGATACGCAGTATTTT.

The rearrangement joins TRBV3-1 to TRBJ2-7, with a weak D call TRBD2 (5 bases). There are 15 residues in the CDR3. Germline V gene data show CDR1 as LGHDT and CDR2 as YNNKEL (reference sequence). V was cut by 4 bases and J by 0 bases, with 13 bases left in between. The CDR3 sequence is CASSPWTGSSYEQYF. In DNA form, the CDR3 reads TGTGCCAGCAGCCCTTGGACGGGAAGCTCCTACGAGCAGTACTTC.

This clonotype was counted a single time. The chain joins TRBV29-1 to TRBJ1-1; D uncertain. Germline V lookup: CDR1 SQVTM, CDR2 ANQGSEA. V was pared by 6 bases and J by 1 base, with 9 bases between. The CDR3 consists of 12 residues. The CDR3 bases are TGCAGCGTGGGCCCGGGGAACACTGAAGCTTTCTTT. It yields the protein CSVGPGNTEAFF.

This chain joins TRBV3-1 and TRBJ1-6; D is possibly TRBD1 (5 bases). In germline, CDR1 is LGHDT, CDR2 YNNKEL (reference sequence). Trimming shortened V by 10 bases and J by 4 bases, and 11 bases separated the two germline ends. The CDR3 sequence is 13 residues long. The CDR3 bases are TGTGCCACCAGGGACCCGTATAATTCACCCCTCCACTTT. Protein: CATRDPYNSPLHF.

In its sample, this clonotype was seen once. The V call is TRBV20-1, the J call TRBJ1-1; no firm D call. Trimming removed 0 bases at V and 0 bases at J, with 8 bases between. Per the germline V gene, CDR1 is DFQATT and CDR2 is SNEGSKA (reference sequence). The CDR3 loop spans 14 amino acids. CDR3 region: CSARDARMNTEAFF. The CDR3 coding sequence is TGCAGTGCTAGAGATGCACGCATGAACACTGAAGCTTTCTTT.

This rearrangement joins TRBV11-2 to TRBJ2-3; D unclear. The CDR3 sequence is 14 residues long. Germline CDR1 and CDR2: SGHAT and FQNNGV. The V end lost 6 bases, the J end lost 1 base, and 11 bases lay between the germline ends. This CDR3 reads CASRPFRGTDTQYF. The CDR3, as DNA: TGTGCCAGCAGGCCTTTTCGGGGCACAGATACGCAGTATTTT.

CDR3 amino acids: CASSPGQGRDEQYF. The CDR3 DNA sequence: TGTGCCAGCAGCCCGGGACAGGGAAGAGACGAGCAGTACTTC. The chain joins TRBV13 to TRBJ2-7; 9 nucleotides agree with TRBD1. The CDR3 has 14 residues. Per the germline V gene, CDR1 is PRHDT and CDR2 is FYEKMQ (reference sequence). V was pared by 5 bases and J by 5 bases, with 7 bases of the junction left unmatched.

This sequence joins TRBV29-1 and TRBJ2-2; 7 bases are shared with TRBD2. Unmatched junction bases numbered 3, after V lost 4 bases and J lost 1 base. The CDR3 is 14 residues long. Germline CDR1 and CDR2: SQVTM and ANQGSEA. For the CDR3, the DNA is TGCAGCGTTGCCCGCGGGGGGAACACCGGGGAGCTGTTTTTT. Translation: CSVARGGNTGELFF.